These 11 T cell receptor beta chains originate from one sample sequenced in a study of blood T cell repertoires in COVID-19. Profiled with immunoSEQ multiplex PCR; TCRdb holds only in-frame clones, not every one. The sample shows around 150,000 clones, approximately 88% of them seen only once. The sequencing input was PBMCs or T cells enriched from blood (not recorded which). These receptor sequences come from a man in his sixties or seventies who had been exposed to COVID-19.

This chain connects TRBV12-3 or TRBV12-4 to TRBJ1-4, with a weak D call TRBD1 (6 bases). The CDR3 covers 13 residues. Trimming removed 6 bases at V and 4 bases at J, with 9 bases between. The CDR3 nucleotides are TGTGCCAGCAGCATACAGGGTAATGAAAAACTGTTTTTT. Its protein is CASSIQGNEKLFF.

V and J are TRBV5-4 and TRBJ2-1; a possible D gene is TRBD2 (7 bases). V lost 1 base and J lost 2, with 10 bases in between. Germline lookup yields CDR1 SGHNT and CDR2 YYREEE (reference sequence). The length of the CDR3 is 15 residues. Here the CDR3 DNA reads TGTGCCAGCAGCTTGAAGGGGGGGCCCTACAATGAGCAGTTCTTC. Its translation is CASSLKGGPYNEQFF.

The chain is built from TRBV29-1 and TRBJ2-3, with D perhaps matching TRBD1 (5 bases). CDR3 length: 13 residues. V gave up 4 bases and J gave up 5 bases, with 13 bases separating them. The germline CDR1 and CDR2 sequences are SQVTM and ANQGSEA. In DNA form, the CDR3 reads TGCAGCGTTGGTTTTAAGGGGCTAGATACGCAGTATTTT. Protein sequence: CSVGFKGLDTQYF.

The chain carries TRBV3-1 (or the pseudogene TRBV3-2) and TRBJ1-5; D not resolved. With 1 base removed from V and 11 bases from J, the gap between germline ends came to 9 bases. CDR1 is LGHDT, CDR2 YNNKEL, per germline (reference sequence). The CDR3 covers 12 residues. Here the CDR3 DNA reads TGTGCCAGCAGCCAAGGGGGAGGAGCCCAGCATTTT. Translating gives CASSQGGGAQHF.

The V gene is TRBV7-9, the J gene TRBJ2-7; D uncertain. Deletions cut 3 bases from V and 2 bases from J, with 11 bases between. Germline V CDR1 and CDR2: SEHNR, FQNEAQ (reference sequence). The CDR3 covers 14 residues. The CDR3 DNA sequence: TGTGCCAGCAGCTTGTCACTTCCCGCCTACGAGCAGTACTTC. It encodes CASSLSLPAYEQYF.

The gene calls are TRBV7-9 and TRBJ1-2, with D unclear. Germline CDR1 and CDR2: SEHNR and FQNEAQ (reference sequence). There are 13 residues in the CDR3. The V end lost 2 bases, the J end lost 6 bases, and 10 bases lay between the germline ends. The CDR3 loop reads CASSLTRANGYTF. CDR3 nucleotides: TGTGCCAGCAGCTTAACTAGGGCCAATGGCTACACCTTC.

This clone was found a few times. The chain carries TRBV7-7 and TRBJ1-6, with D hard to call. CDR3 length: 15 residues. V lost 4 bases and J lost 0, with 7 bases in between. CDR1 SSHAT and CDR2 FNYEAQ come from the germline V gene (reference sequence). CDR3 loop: CASSSGSSYNSPLHF. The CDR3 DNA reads TGTGCCAGCAGCTCAGGTAGCTCCTATAATTCACCCCTCCACTTT.

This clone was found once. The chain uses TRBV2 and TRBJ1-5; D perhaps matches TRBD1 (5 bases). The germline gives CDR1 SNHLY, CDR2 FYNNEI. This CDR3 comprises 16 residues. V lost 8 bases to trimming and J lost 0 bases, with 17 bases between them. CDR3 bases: TGTGCCAGCGGGGGGACGACAAGTAATAGCAATCAGCCCCAGCATTTT. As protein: CASGGTTSNSNQPQHF.

CDR3 DNA: TGTGCCAGTAGTATTTCAGGAGGGGGCGCGAACACTGAAGCTTTCTTT. It codes for CASSISGGGANTEAFF. The chain has TRBV19 and TRBJ1-1; 7 bases are a match to TRBD1. This CDR3 region has 16 residues. From germline, CDR1 is LNHDA and CDR2 SQIVND (reference sequence). The trim removed 3 bases at V and 1 base at J, leaving 8 bases unmatched.

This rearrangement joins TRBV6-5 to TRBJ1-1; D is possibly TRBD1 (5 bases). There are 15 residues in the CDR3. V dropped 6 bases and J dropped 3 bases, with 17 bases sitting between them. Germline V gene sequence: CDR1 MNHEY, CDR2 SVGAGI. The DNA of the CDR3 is TGTGCCAGCAGCCTTGGGGGGGGAATCGACACTGAAGCTTTCTTT. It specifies CASSLGGGIDTEAFF.

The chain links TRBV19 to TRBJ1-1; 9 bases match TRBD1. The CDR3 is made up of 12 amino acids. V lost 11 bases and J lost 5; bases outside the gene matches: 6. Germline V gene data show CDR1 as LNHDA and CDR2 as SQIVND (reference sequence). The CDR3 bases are TGTGCCTGCGGACAGGGGAAGACTGAAGCTTTCTTT. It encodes CACGQGKTEAFF.